There are a few counts of the clone carrying this T cell receptor (beta chain). The data derive from a study of identical twins. Via MiXCR, TCRdb re-called the 5' RACE reads, giving one row per CDR3 protein. The sample includes hundreds of thousands of distinct CDR3 sequences, roughly a quarter of them seen just once. This CDR3 has 16 amino acids. V was clipped by 8 bases and J by 7 bases, with 27 bases between them. The germline CDR1 and CDR2 sequences are SQVTM and ANQGSEA. The sample was also linked to a second study, of T cells expressing NK-cell markers. That work adds: Several donors showed these clonotypes also leading the CD3+CD56-NKG2C+ fraction.

The chain joins TRBV29-1 to TRBJ1-5, with a possible D match to TRBD1 (6 bases). The specimen was CD4+ T cells sorted from blood. The sequence came from a woman aged 18-35 years in good health. This CDR3 is CSPVRGGTPPGQPQHF. The CDR3 nucleotides read TGCAGCCCCGTGCGAGGGGGGACTCCTCCGGGGCAGCCCCAGCATTTT.